These T cell receptor beta chains were read from a single sample in a study of blood T cell repertoires in COVID-19. Libraries were prepared by immunoSEQ multiplex PCR; TCRdb keeps only in-frame clonotypes and omits some of them. The top ten hold approximately 15% of the sample, which has roughly 65,000 clones, 60% to 80% seen once. The sample consisted of peripheral blood. These receptors were obtained from a man between 60 and 75 years old with acute or convalescent COVID-19. Both conserved end residues are part of each CDR3. Fields, in order: D gene, J gene, V gene, clone size, CDR3 DNA, CDR3 protein. The D gene is left open where the match is weak. Clone size is stated in some rows and not others, as once, few, many or a class when expanded.

D gene: NA
J gene: TRBJ2-1
V gene: TRBV7-7
clone size: NA
CDR3 DNA: TGTGCTAGCAGCTTAGACCGCGGCTATGAGCAGTTCTTC
CDR3 protein: CASSLDRGYEQFF

D gene: TRBD1
J gene: TRBJ2-7
V gene: TRBV12-3/TRBV12-4
clone size: many
CDR3 DNA: TGTGCCAGCAGTTCCGGGACAGCCTACGAGCAGTACTTC
CDR3 protein: CASSSGTAYEQYF

D gene: NA
J gene: TRBJ2-5
V gene: TRBV5-1
clone size: few
CDR3 DNA: TGCGCCAGCAGCCCGGGGGTACAAGAGACCCAGTACTTC
CDR3 protein: CASSPGVQETQYF

D gene: TRBD2
J gene: TRBJ2-5
V gene: TRBV9
clone size: NA
CDR3 DNA: TGTGCCAGCAGCCCGAGGACTAGCGGGGGAAAGACCCAGTACTTC
CDR3 protein: CASSPRTSGGKTQYF

D gene: NA
J gene: TRBJ2-1
V gene: TRBV4-2
clone size: NA
CDR3 DNA: TGTGCCAGCAGCCAAGTAGGAGGGAACTACAATGAGCAGTTCTTC
CDR3 protein: CASSQVGGNYNEQFF

D gene: TRBD2
J gene: TRBJ2-1
V gene: TRBV6-6
clone size: NA
CDR3 DNA: TGTGCCAGCACCTCGCGGGGGGGCGGCAATGAGCAGTTCTTC
CDR3 protein: CASTSRGGGNEQFF

D gene: TRBD2
J gene: TRBJ2-3
V gene: TRBV7-2
clone size: once
CDR3 DNA: TGTGCCAGCAGCTTAGGCGGGGGGGGGAATACGCAGTATTTT
CDR3 protein: CASSLGGGGNTQYF

D gene: NA
J gene: TRBJ1-5
V gene: TRBV10-3
clone size: NA
CDR3 DNA: TGTGCCATCAGTGGCCTTTTAGGGGATCAGCCCCAGCATTTT
CDR3 protein: CAISGLLGDQPQHF

D gene: NA
J gene: TRBJ2-7
V gene: TRBV7-3
clone size: NA
CDR3 DNA: TGTGCCAGCAGCTTACTCGCAGGGTTACACTCCGTGAGGTCCTACGAGCAGTACTTC
CDR3 protein: CASSLLAGLHSVRSYEQYF

D gene: NA
J gene: TRBJ1-4
V gene: TRBV5-1
clone size: NA
CDR3 DNA: TGCGCCAGCAGCTTGGGTCGGGGTGTGGGTGAAAAACTGTTTTTT
CDR3 protein: CASSLGRGVGEKLFF

D gene: TRBD1
J gene: TRBJ2-2
V gene: TRBV18
clone size: NA
CDR3 DNA: TGTGCCAGCTCACAAGGGGGCGCGAACACCGGGGAGCTGTTTTTT
CDR3 protein: CASSQGGANTGELFF

D gene: NA
J gene: TRBJ1-4
V gene: TRBV5-4
clone size: once
CDR3 DNA: TGTGCCAGCAGCTTGGACCAAGGAGTTGAAAAACTGTTTTTT
CDR3 protein: CASSLDQGVEKLFF

D gene: NA
J gene: TRBJ2-5
V gene: TRBV7-9
clone size: once
CDR3 DNA: TGTGCCAGCAGCGTAGACACGGGGAGAGAGACCCAGTACTTC
CDR3 protein: CASSVDTGRETQYF

D gene: NA
J gene: TRBJ1-6
V gene: TRBV18
clone size: few
CDR3 DNA: TGTGCCAGCTCACCAGATAGTACCCAGAGGAGTTCACCCCTCCACTTT
CDR3 protein: CASSPDSTQRSSPLHF

D gene: TRBD2
J gene: TRBJ2-5
V gene: TRBV19
clone size: NA
CDR3 DNA: TGTGCCAGTAGGGAGACTAGCGGGGCCAAAGAGACCCAGTACTTC
CDR3 protein: CASRETSGAKETQYF

D gene: NA
J gene: TRBJ2-7
V gene: TRBV5-1
clone size: NA
CDR3 DNA: TGCGCCAGCAGCTTGGTACCTACCTACGAGCAGTACTTC
CDR3 protein: CASSLVPTYEQYF

D gene: NA
J gene: TRBJ1-4
V gene: TRBV12-5
clone size: NA
CDR3 DNA: TGTGCTAGTGGTGAGGAAAAACTGTTTTTT
CDR3 protein: CASGEEKLFF

D gene: TRBD1
J gene: TRBJ2-7
V gene: TRBV5-1
clone size: once
CDR3 DNA: TGCGCCAGCAGCCAGCGGGGACAGGGTTTAGACGAGCAGTACTTC
CDR3 protein: CASSQRGQGLDEQYF

D gene: NA
J gene: TRBJ2-7
V gene: TRBV4-3
clone size: NA
CDR3 DNA: TGCGCCAGCAGCCAACAATCTTCACGGGGGAGCACCTACGAGCAGTACTTC
CDR3 protein: CASSQQSSRGSTYEQYF

D gene: NA
J gene: TRBJ2-5
V gene: TRBV9
clone size: NA
CDR3 DNA: TGTGCCAGCAGCGCCAAACTAGCCCAGTACCAAGAGACCCAGTACTTC
CDR3 protein: CASSAKLAQYQETQYF

D gene: NA
J gene: TRBJ2-7
V gene: TRBV24-1
clone size: few
CDR3 DNA: TGTGCCACCAGTGATCCCGGGGACTCCTACGAGCAGTACTTC
CDR3 protein: CATSDPGDSYEQYF

D gene: NA
J gene: TRBJ2-7
V gene: TRBV18
clone size: once
CDR3 DNA: TGTGCCAGCTCACTCCGTGTTTACTACGAGCAGTACTTC
CDR3 protein: CASSLRVYYEQYF

D gene: TRBD1
J gene: TRBJ1-1
V gene: TRBV27
clone size: NA
CDR3 DNA: TGTGCCAGCAGTATCCCCGGACAGGGGGCCGAAGCTTTCTTT
CDR3 protein: CASSIPGQGAEAFF

D gene: NA
J gene: TRBJ2-3
V gene: TRBV5-5
clone size: NA
CDR3 DNA: TGTGCCAGCAGCTTCGCGGGACTTCCAGATACGCAGTATTTT
CDR3 protein: CASSFAGLPDTQYF

D gene: NA
J gene: TRBJ2-6
V gene: TRBV19
clone size: few
CDR3 DNA: TGTGCCAGTAGGCCTCCGAGGGCCTCTGGGGCCAACGTCCTGACTTTC
CDR3 protein: CASRPPRASGANVLTF

D gene: NA
J gene: TRBJ1-3
V gene: TRBV30
clone size: NA
CDR3 DNA: TGTGCCTGGGGGGAACCGGGAGCAACAATTGGAAACACCATATATTTT
CDR3 protein: CAWGEPGATIGNTIYF

D gene: NA
J gene: TRBJ1-4
V gene: TRBV24-1
clone size: NA
CDR3 DNA: TGTGCCACCAGTGATGCCCGGGACACAGGGAGTGAAAAACTGTTTTTT
CDR3 protein: CATSDARDTGSEKLFF

D gene: NA
J gene: TRBJ1-6
V gene: TRBV4-3
clone size: NA
CDR3 DNA: TGCGCCAGCAGCCCTCGAGCGGGAGCCTATAATTCACCCCTCCACTTT
CDR3 protein: CASSPRAGAYNSPLHF

D gene: TRBD1
J gene: TRBJ1-5
V gene: TRBV19
clone size: NA
CDR3 DNA: TGTGCCAGTAGTACCGGGACAGGGGAGCTCGATCAGCCCCAGCATTTT
CDR3 protein: CASSTGTGELDQPQHF

D gene: TRBD2
J gene: TRBJ2-3
V gene: TRBV9
clone size: NA
CDR3 DNA: TGTGCCAGCACCGAACGATGGACTAGCGGGGGGGCTGGCACAGATACGCAGTATTTT
CDR3 protein: CASTERWTSGGAGTDTQYF

D gene: NA
J gene: TRBJ1-1
V gene: TRBV3-1/TRBV3-2
clone size: NA
CDR3 DNA: TGTGCCAGCAGCCACACAACAGGCAGGGCCGAAGCTTTCTTT
CDR3 protein: CASSHTTGRAEAFF

D gene: TRBD1
J gene: TRBJ1-1
V gene: TRBV5-1
clone size: once
CDR3 DNA: TGCGCCAGCAGCTGGGACAGGGTGAACACTGAAGCTTTCTTT
CDR3 protein: CASSWDRVNTEAFF

D gene: NA
J gene: TRBJ1-3
V gene: TRBV6-5
clone size: NA
CDR3 DNA: TGTGCCAGCAGGGAGGGAGCTGGAAACACCATATATTTT
CDR3 protein: CASREGAGNTIYF

D gene: NA
J gene: TRBJ2-2
V gene: TRBV12-3/TRBV12-4
clone size: NA
CDR3 DNA: TGTGCCAGCAAGCGTCCCGGGGAGCTGTTTTTT
CDR3 protein: CASKRPGELFF

D gene: NA
J gene: TRBJ1-2
V gene: TRBV3-1/TRBV3-2
clone size: NA
CDR3 DNA: TGTGCCAGCGGAACAGGGTTCGCAAACTATGGCTACACCTTC
CDR3 protein: CASGTGFANYGYTF

D gene: NA
J gene: TRBJ1-2
V gene: TRBV11-2
clone size: NA
CDR3 DNA: TGTGCCAGCAGCTTGATGGGGGGGCGGCAAAATTATGGCTACACCTTC
CDR3 protein: CASSLMGGRQNYGYTF

D gene: TRBD2
J gene: TRBJ2-7
V gene: TRBV4-2
clone size: many
CDR3 DNA: TGTGCCAGCAGCCGAGAGGTAGCGGGGGACATCAGCTCCTACGAGCAGTACTTC
CDR3 protein: CASSREVAGDISSYEQYF

D gene: TRBD1
J gene: TRBJ1-5
V gene: TRBV5-6
clone size: NA
CDR3 DNA: TGTGCCAGCAGCAGGACAGGGGAACCTCAGCCCCAGCATTTT
CDR3 protein: CASSRTGEPQPQHF

D gene: TRBD2
J gene: TRBJ2-1
V gene: TRBV19
clone size: NA
CDR3 DNA: TGTGCCAGTAGTACTCTACTAGCGGGGGTAATAAACTCCTACAATGAGCAGTTCTTC
CDR3 protein: CASSTLLAGVINSYNEQFF

D gene: NA
J gene: TRBJ1-2
V gene: TRBV5-8
clone size: once
CDR3 DNA: TGTGCCAGCAGCTTGGCCAGAACACGGCCGGGTGGCTACACCTTC
CDR3 protein: CASSLARTRPGGYTF

D gene: NA
J gene: TRBJ2-3
V gene: TRBV27
clone size: NA
CDR3 DNA: TGTGCCAGCAGTTCGGGGGCAGATACGCAGTATTTT
CDR3 protein: CASSSGADTQYF

D gene: TRBD1
J gene: TRBJ2-6
V gene: TRBV7-2
clone size: NA
CDR3 DNA: TGTGCCAGCAGCTTAGGGGACAGGGCTGGGGCCAACGTCCTGACTTTC
CDR3 protein: CASSLGDRAGANVLTF

D gene: NA
J gene: TRBJ1-5
V gene: TRBV5-5
clone size: NA
CDR3 DNA: TGTGCCAGCAGCTTGGCCGCAGGGAATCAGCCCCAGCATTTT
CDR3 protein: CASSLAAGNQPQHF

D gene: TRBD2
J gene: TRBJ2-6
V gene: TRBV4-3
clone size: NA
CDR3 DNA: TGCGCCAGCAGCCAAGGAGTTGGTAGCGGGGGGGCGTTTAATCTCGGGGCCAACGTCCTGACTTTC
CDR3 protein: CASSQGVGSGGAFNLGANVLTF

D gene: NA
J gene: TRBJ1-1
V gene: TRBV30
clone size: NA
CDR3 DNA: TGTGCCTGGAGTATTAAAGGCGGAGTAGCTTTCTTT
CDR3 protein: CAWSIKGGVAFF

D gene: NA
J gene: TRBJ1-5
V gene: TRBV23-1
clone size: NA
CDR3 DNA: TGCGCCAGCAGTCAATCTAGACCGGGGGATCAGCCCCAGCATTTT
CDR3 protein: CASSQSRPGDQPQHF

D gene: TRBD1
J gene: TRBJ2-3
V gene: TRBV19
clone size: medium-sized
CDR3 DNA: TGTGCCAGTAGTACAGAGGGACAGCTTAGCACAGATACGCAGTATTTT
CDR3 protein: CASSTEGQLSTDTQYF

D gene: NA
J gene: TRBJ1-2
V gene: TRBV18
clone size: NA
CDR3 DNA: TGTGCCAGCTCACCCTTAACGACAGATGGCTACACCTTC
CDR3 protein: CASSPLTTDGYTF

D gene: NA
J gene: TRBJ1-1
V gene: TRBV24-1
clone size: NA
CDR3 DNA: TGTGCCACCAGTGAGACAGGTAACACTGAAGCTTTCTTT
CDR3 protein: CATSETGNTEAFF

D gene: NA
J gene: TRBJ1-4
V gene: TRBV3-1/TRBV3-2
clone size: NA
CDR3 DNA: TGTGCCAGCAGCCAAGAAAGGGGTTCGGTGATACTGAATGAAAAACTGTTTTTT
CDR3 protein: CASSQERGSVILNEKLFF

D gene: NA
J gene: TRBJ1-1
V gene: TRBV27
clone size: NA
CDR3 DNA: TGTGCCAGCAGTTTTAAGCTGAACACTGAAGCTTTCTTT
CDR3 protein: CASSFKLNTEAFF

D gene: TRBD1
J gene: TRBJ2-7
V gene: TRBV27
clone size: NA
CDR3 DNA: TGTGCCATCCTCCCTCCGGACAGGGCTTTACTCGAGCAGTACTTC
CDR3 protein: CAILPPDRALLEQYF

D gene: TRBD1
J gene: TRBJ1-1
V gene: TRBV14
clone size: once
CDR3 DNA: TGTGCCAGCAGCCAAACGGACAGGGTTTTGACTGAAGCTTTCTTT
CDR3 protein: CASSQTDRVLTEAFF

D gene: TRBD1
J gene: TRBJ2-7
V gene: TRBV11-2
clone size: NA
CDR3 DNA: TGTGCCAGCACCATCACCGGGACAGGGGGCTCCTACGAGCAGTACTTC
CDR3 protein: CASTITGTGGSYEQYF